The source of this TCR beta chain is a study of blood T cell repertoires in COVID-19. Study details: Acute and convalescent COVID-19 specimens originated in the United States, Italy and Spain. Nucleic acid was either cDNA or gDNA, and it came from T cells, B-cell-depleted T cells, or PBMCs.

Original methodology: Reference gene primers were amplified, and this amplification served to estimate nucleated cell counts. Repertoires were generated with immunoSEQ multiplex PCR, while TCRdb's copy carries only in-frame clones and drops some. The DNA gave D and trimming, while V, J and clone size come from that table. The sample carries roughly 200,000 clones, more than 70% recorded once. The germline CDR1 and CDR2 sequences are PRHDT and FYEKMQ (reference sequence). The V end lost 3 bases, the J end lost 1 base, and 15 bases lay between the germline ends. This CDR3 comprises 16 residues. Participants were placed into cohorts based on the clinical history they reported.

This receptor was obtained from a man aged 35-49 years with acute COVID-19. The sample comprised PBMCs or T cells enriched from blood (not recorded which). The rearrangement links TRBV13 to TRBJ1-1; D is perhaps TRBD1 (6 bases). CDR3 sequence (DNA): TGTGCCAGCAGCTTTTACAGGGATGCAACGAACACTGAAGCTTTCTTT. Amino acid sequence: CASSFYRDATNTEAFF.